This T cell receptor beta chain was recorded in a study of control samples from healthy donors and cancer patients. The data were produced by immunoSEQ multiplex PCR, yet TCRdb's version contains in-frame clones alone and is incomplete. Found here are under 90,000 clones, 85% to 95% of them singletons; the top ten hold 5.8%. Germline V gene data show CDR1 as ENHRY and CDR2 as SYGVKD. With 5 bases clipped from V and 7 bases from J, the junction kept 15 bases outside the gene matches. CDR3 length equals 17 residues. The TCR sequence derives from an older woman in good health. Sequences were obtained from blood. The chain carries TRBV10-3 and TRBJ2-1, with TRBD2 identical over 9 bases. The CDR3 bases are TGTGCCATCAGTCCACACGCGGGGCGGGAGGGCCAGAATGAGCAGTTCTTC. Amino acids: CAISPHAGREGQNEQFF.